This T cell receptor beta chain came from a study of T-cell memory formation after mild COVID-19. For the study at large: In these data, TCR clusters were largely donor specific.

CDR3 length: 13 amino acids. V dropped 3 bases and J dropped 4 bases, with 9 bases sitting between them. Study-wide results and caveats: Pre-infection memory contained some responding clones, which suggested that cross-reactive memory had joined.

This clonotype was found a few times. Its antigen is as yet unknown. From 5'RACE with constant-segment primers came TCR alpha and TCR beta cDNA libraries that carried sample barcodes and UMIs. One entry per CDR3 protein, called by TCRdb with MiXCR from the 5' RACE reads. The table lists roughly 580,000 distinct CDR3 sequences, about a sixth of them singletons, with 9.5% to 15% in the top ten. V usage is TRBV12-3 or TRBV12-4 and J usage is TRBJ1-1, with D perhaps matching TRBD1 (5 bases). Sequencing used PBMCs or a T cell subset sorted from them (not recorded which). The sequence derives from an adult woman who had mild COVID-19 (a few samples of this study predate the infection). Cell type and time point are not known. Here the CDR3 DNA reads TGTGCCAGCAGTTTCAGGGTGGCCACTGAAGCTTTCTTT. The encoded protein is CASSFRVATEAFF.